This T cell receptor (beta chain) was observed in a study of cytotoxic CD8 clonotypes in ibrutinib-treated CLL (TCRdb year 2021). Study-wide context: The cohort was composed of roughly ten relapsed/refractory and about 15 treatment-naive patients; IGHV unmutated status was identified in roughly 18 patients. Every sample from remission and from progressive disease was obtained while the patients were still on ibrutinib. Longitudinal samples were available for about 30% of the roughly 86 trial participants. Cryopreserved peripheral blood mononuclear cells were collected before treatment, at response, and at either disease progression or sustained remission. On average, each sample yielded around 250,000 productive templates and around 100,000 productive rearrangements. Partial responses were observed in roughly 24 patients and complete responses in 2; after a median follow-up of 68 months, remission was maintained in approximately 14 patients and progression was observed in 12. Response samples were taken after a median of approximately eleven months on treatment, ranging from roughly 6 to 36 months. The research as a whole found: Public clonotypes were rare and either shrank or stayed stable during treatment, and the rise in clonality at ibrutinib response reflected expansion of private clonotypes. Clonality rose at ibrutinib response, remained stable during sustained remission, and dropped back toward baseline at progression. Sustained-remission and progressing patients did not have matched sampling times, and lymph node repertoires were not examined. At baseline, clonality was higher than in age-matched healthy donors and showed a strong correlation with circulating CD8+ T-cell counts.

Each clonotype received, on average, about 10x coverage in deep resolution sequencing performed on a MiSeq, where the target depth lay between 1 in 1 million and 1 in 200,000 T cells. The immunoSEQ hsTCRB Kit was used to generate TCR beta libraries. Per the original workflow: ImmunoSEQ Data Assistant and ImmunoSEQ Analyzer were used for data analysis, and V, D and J genes were assigned according to IMGT definitions. Clonality, which ranges from 0 to 1, was calculated as one minus the normalized Shannon entropy of productive rearrangement frequencies. Only overrepresented clonotypes making up at least 0.05% of the repertoire of each patient were included in the public clonotype analysis. About a dozen age-matched healthy donor repertoires from immuneACCESS were used as controls for clonality. TCRdb took over this immuneACCESS table, retaining in-frame rearrangements with V and J assigned. Such tables are incomplete; in checked studies, under half of the missing clones stem from an unresolved V gene, and the remainder is unexplained. V, J and clone size are taken as reported in that table, and D and trimming were inferred from the DNA itself. For this sample there are 330,000 or so clones; about 61% appear just once. 5% to 6.5% of the sample lies in the top ten.

Comments on this clone: There is no known antigen for this receptor. Base qualities are missing; no much larger clone stands one base away.

CDR1 and CDR2 (SGHRS, YFSETQ) derive from the germline V gene. Reading from cysteine to phenylalanine, the CDR3 counts 14 amino acids. Only the CDR3 DNA stays, 42 bases, in frame from base 1. At the junction V is shortened by 6 bases and J by 2 bases, with 11 bases in between. For TCR beta library preparation, roughly 2 micrograms of genomic DNA were extracted from the cryopreserved PBMCs. Longitudinal blood samples from CLL patients on ibrutinib monotherapy underwent high-throughput TCR beta sequencing. The patients were enrolled in a single-center, open-label phase 2 trial of ibrutinib monotherapy.

The V and J segments used are TRBV5-1 and TRBJ2-2; a tentative D match to TRBD1 spans 6 bases. The sequenced sample was PBMCs, obtained after 36 months of ibrutinib treatment. The sequence derives from a human donor with chronic lymphocytic leukemia. The CDR3 amino acid sequence is: CASTGTINTGELFF. The DNA sequence is TGCGCCAGCACCGGGACAATAAACACCGGGGAGCTGTTTTTT.